A single sample gave rise to the 15 T cell receptor beta chains below, sequenced in a study of shared clonotypes between healthy human individuals (TCRdb year 2020). Libraries were constructed by the immunoSEQ multiplex PCR assay. Entries here come from immuneACCESS through TCRdb and include only in-frame sequences with V and J called. Some clones fail to appear in such tables; in the studies checked, an unresolved V gene covers under half of the shortfall, and the cause of the remainder is unknown. This sample holds fewer than 600,000 clones; approximately 79% were observed only once. In total, the top ten clones hold roughly 13% of the sample. The material sequenced was PBMCs. All receptors derive from a woman aged 35 to 49 in good health. Some clones in this sample may be carry-over from other donors' samples.

This sequence joins TRBV19 and TRBJ2-1; maybe TRBD1 (6 bases). Germline CDR1 and CDR2: LNHDA and SQIVND (reference sequence). With 3 bases removed from V and 6 bases from J, the gap between germline ends came to 15 bases. The CDR3 runs 15 residues. The CDR3 DNA reads TGTGCCAGTAGTATCCCGGACAGCTATTCCAATGAGCAGTTCTTC. Amino acid sequence: CASSIPDSYSNEQFF.

V is TRBV19 and J is TRBJ1-1; 7 bases fit TRBD1. Germline CDR1 and CDR2: LNHDA and SQIVND (reference sequence). Trimming cost V 7 bases and J 5 bases; bases outside gene matches: 19. This CDR3 region has 17 residues. The CDR3 DNA reads as TGTGCCAGTACCCCCTTCACGGCCTGGGGCAGGGGGACTGAAGCTTTCTTT. It translates to CASTPFTAWGRGTEAFF.

V is TRBV9 and J is TRBJ2-2, with TRBD2 matching over 9 bases. CDR3 length: 16 residues. Germline trimming cut 4 bases from V and 7 bases from J; bases unmatched to any gene: 11. Germline assignment: CDR1 SGDLS and CDR2 YYNGEE. In nucleotides, the CDR3 is TGTGCCAGCAGCTCGGACGGGCTAGCGGGAATCGGGGAGCTGTTTTTT. Translated: CASSSDGLAGIGELFF.

This chain links TRBV10-2 with TRBJ2-7; no clear D. V was shortened by 4 bases and J by 0 bases, with 13 bases between the two germline ends. This CDR3 contains 15 residues. Germline CDR1 and CDR2: WSHSY and SAAADI. The CDR3 coding sequence is TGCGCCAGCAGTGTGCGACTCGTGAGCTCCTACGAGCAGTACTTC. Protein sequence: CASSVRLVSSYEQYF.

This clone was found a few times. This sequence joins TRBV7-8 and TRBJ1-5; 7 bases are a match to TRBD1. The CDR3 sequence is 17 residues long. Germline lookup yields CDR1 SGHVS and CDR2 FQNEAQ. The trim removed 6 bases at V and 0 bases at J, leaving 11 bases unmatched. CDR3 coding DNA: TGTGCCAGCAGTTACCGGGACAGAACTTATAGCAATCAGCCCCAGCATTTT. The encoded protein is CASSYRDRTYSNQPQHF. The full variable domain, completed using reference TRBV7-8 and TRBJ1-5, is GAGVSQSPRYKVAKRGQDVALRCDPISGHVSLFWYQQALGQGPEFLTYFQNEAQLDKSGLPSDRFFAERPEGSVSTLKIQRTQQEDSAVYLCASSYRDRTYSNQPQHFGDGTRLSIL.

The chain links TRBV5-8 to TRBJ2-1; 7 bases are a match to TRBD2. This CDR3 is 15 amino acids long. Germline V gives CDR1 SGHTS, CDR2 YDEGEE. V dropped 0 bases and J dropped 0; count of bases not matched to a gene: 0. Written as DNA, the CDR3 is TGTGCCAGCAGCTTGGGGGGGGGCTCCTACAATGAGCAGTTCTTC. The encoded protein is CASSLGGGSYNEQFF.

The gene calls are TRBV30 and TRBJ1-2; 9 bases align to TRBD1. Germline trimming cut 3 bases from V and 6 bases from J; bases unmatched to any gene: 14. The CDR3 runs 16 residues. Germline CDR1 is GTSNPN and CDR2 is SVGIG (reference sequence). The CDR3 bases are TGTGCCTGGAGAGACCCTAAGACAGGGGGATCTCATGGCTACACCTTC. This gives the protein CAWRDPKTGGSHGYTF. Variable domain in full (rest from reference TRBV30 and TRBJ1-2): SQTIHQWPATLVQPVGSPLSLECTVEGTSNPNLYWYRQAAGRGLQLLFYSVGIGQISSEVPQNLSASRPQDRQFILSSKKLLLSDSGFYLCAWRDPKTGGSHGYTFGSGTRLTVV.

As for this clone: This may stem from a read error, because a much larger clone lies one nucleotide away. The sample has other DNA sequences that encode this CDR3 too. The chain uses TRBV30 and TRBJ2-6; D call uncertain. This CDR3 has 13 residues. Germline V gene lookup returns CDR1 GTSNPN and CDR2 SVGIG (reference sequence). Trimming cost V 0 bases and J 3 bases, with 3 bases left between them. CDR3 nucleotide sequence: TGTGCCTGGAGTGTCGGTGGGGCCAACGTCCTGACTTTC. This codes for CAWSVGGANVLTF.

The chain has TRBV4-2 and TRBJ1-5; D is ambiguous. The length of the CDR3 is 19 residues. Trimming took 5 bases from V and 0 from J, leaving 23 bases between them. In germline, CDR1 is LGHNA, CDR2 YNFKEQ. The CDR3 nucleotides read TGTGCCAGCAGCTGCGGGCGGATCGGGCCCCTTTATAGCAATCAGCCCCAGCATTTT. It codes for CASSCGRIGPLYSNQPQHF.

V is TRBV11-2 and J is TRBJ2-6; D not certain. Trimming pared 1 base from V and 2 bases from J, leaving 6 bases between. This CDR3 has 15 residues. Germline CDR1 and CDR2: SGHAT and FQNNGV. The CDR3 coding sequence is TGTGCCAGCAGCTTAGGGGCGACTGGGGCCAACGTCCTGACTTTC. As protein: CASSLGATGANVLTF.

The CDR3 DNA is TGTGCCATCAGTGAGTACGGACAGGGGTCTGTATATGGCTACACCTTC. Translation: CAISEYGQGSVYGYTF. V usage is TRBV10-3 and J usage is TRBJ1-2, with 9 bases matching TRBD1. Germline values: CDR1 ENHRY, CDR2 SYGVKD. J was trimmed by 5 bases and V by 1 base; bases with no gene match: 8. The CDR3 runs 16 residues.

J is TRBJ2-3 and V is TRBV7-3; tentatively, D is TRBD2 (8 bases). This CDR3 spans 15 amino acids. V lost 5 bases, J lost 3 bases, and 15 bases lay in between. In germline, CDR1 is SGHTA, CDR2 FQGTGA. The CDR3: CASSVGGGRTDTQYF. Here the CDR3 DNA reads TGTGCCAGCAGCGTAGGGGGCGGGAGGACAGATACGCAGTATTTT.

The DNA of the CDR3 is TGTGCCAGCAGAAAAGCGGGAGGATACGAGCAGTACTTC. Residues: CASRKAGGYEQYF. The chain carries TRBV27 and TRBJ2-7; 9 nucleotides agree with TRBD2. Germline V gene data show CDR1 as MNHEY and CDR2 as SMNVEV (reference sequence). The CDR3 consists of 13 residues. With 6 bases clipped from V and 4 bases from J, the junction kept 4 bases outside the gene matches.

This clone was found a few times. The genes are TRBV7-2 and TRBJ1-1; D is ambiguous. Germline assignment: CDR1 SGHTA and CDR2 FQGNSA. The V gene lost 5 bases and the J gene lost 5 bases, with 12 bases spanning the gap. This CDR3 comprises 13 residues. CDR3: CASSRSSETEAFF. The CDR3 nucleotides read TGTGCCAGCAGCCGATCCTCGGAGACTGAAGCTTTCTTT.

The rearrangement uses TRBV5-5 and TRBJ2-1; D possibly matches TRBD1 or TRBD2 (6 bases each). Trimming shortened V by 4 bases and J by 0 bases, and 20 bases separated the two germline ends. The CDR3 covers 18 residues. Per the germline V gene, CDR1 is SGHKS and CDR2 is YYEKEE (reference sequence). CDR3 nucleotide sequence: TGTGCCAGCAGCCTGGGGGGACATTGGAGGAGCTCCTACAATGAGCAGTTCTTC. Translation gives CASSLGGHWRSSYNEQFF. Complete variable domain (other parts from reference TRBV5-5 and TRBJ2-1): DAGVTQSPTHLIKTRGQQVTLRCSPISGHKSVSWYQQVLGQGPQFIFQYYEKEERGRGNFPDRFSARQFPNYSSELNVNALLLGDSALYLCASSLGGHWRSSYNEQFFGPGTRLTVL.